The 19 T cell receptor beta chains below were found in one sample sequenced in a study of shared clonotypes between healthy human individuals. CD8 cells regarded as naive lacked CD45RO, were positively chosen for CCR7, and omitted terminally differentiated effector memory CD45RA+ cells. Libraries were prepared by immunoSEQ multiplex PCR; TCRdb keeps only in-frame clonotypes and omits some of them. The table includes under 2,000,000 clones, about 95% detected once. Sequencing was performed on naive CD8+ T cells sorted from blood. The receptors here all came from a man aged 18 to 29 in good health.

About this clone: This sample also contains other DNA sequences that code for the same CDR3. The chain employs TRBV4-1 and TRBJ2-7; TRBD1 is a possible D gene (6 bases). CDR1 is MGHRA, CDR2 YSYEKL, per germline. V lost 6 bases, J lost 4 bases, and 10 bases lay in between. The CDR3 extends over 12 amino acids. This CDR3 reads CASSRQGYEQYF. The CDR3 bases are TGCGCCAGCAGTCGCCAGGGGTACGAGCAGTACTTC.

The chain's CDR3 is CASSFAGTAYTGELFF. The CDR3 DNA sequence: TGTGCCAGCAGCTTTGCCGGGACAGCTTACACCGGGGAGCTGTTTTTT. J is TRBJ2-2 and V is TRBV5-6; 7 nucleotides line up with TRBD1. With V trimmed by 2 bases and J by 3 bases, 7 bases remained unmatched. Germline V gene data show CDR1 as SGHDT and CDR2 as YYEEEE. The CDR3 is 16 residues long.

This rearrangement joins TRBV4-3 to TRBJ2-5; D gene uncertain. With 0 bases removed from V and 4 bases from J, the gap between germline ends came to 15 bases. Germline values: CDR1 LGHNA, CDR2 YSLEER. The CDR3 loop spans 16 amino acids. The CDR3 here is CASSQDVGIERETQYF. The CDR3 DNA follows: TGCGCCAGCAGCCAAGATGTCGGAATCGAACGAGAGACCCAGTACTTC.

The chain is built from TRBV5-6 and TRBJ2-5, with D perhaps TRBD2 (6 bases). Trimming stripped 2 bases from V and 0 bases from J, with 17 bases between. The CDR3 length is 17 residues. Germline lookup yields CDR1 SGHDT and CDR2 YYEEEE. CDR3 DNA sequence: TGTGCCAGCAGCTTAAGTGAGGGACTCCTGTACCAAGAGACCCAGTACTTC. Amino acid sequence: CASSLSEGLLYQETQYF.

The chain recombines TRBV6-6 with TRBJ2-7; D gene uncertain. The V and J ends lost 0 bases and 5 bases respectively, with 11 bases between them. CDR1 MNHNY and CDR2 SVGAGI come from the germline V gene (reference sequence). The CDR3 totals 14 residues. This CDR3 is CASSYSSPADEQYF. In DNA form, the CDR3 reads TGTGCCAGCAGTTACTCGAGTCCGGCCGACGAGCAGTACTTC.

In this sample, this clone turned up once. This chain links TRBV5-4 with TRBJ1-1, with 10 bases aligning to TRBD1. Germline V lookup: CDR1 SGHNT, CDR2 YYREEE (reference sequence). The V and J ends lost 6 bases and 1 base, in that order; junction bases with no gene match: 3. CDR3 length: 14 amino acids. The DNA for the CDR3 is TGTGCCAGCACCTGGACAGGGGGGAACACTGAAGCTTTCTTT. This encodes CASTWTGGNTEAFF.

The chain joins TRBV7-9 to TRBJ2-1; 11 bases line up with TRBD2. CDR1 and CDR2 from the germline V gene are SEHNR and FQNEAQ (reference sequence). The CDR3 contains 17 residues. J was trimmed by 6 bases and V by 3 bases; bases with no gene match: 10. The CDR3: CASSFPHIAGGPNEQFF. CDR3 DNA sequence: TGTGCCAGCAGCTTCCCCCACATAGCGGGGGGGCCCAATGAGCAGTTCTTC.

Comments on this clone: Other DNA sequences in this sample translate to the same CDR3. CDR3 nucleotides: TGTGCCAGCAGCTACGGTGACACTGAAGCTTTCTTT. Protein product: CASSYGDTEAFF. This sequence joins TRBV11-2 and TRBJ1-1; no firm D call. The CDR3 spans 12 residues. Deletions cut 4 bases from V and 3 bases from J, with 6 bases between. Germline loops: CDR1 SGHAT, CDR2 FQNNGV.

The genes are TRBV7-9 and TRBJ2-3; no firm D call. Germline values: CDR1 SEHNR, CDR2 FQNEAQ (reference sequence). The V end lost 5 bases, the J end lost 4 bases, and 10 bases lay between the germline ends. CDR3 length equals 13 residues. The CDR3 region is CASSPDASDTQYF. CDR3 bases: TGTGCCAGCAGCCCGGACGCCTCAGATACGCAGTATTTT.

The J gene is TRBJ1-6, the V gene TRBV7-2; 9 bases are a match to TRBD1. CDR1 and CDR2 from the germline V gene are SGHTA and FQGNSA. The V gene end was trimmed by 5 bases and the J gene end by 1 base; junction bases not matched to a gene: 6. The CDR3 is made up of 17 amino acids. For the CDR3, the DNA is TGTGCCAGCAGCCCGGACAGGGGTTGGTCCTATAATTCACCCCTCCACTTT. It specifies CASSPDRGWSYNSPLHF.

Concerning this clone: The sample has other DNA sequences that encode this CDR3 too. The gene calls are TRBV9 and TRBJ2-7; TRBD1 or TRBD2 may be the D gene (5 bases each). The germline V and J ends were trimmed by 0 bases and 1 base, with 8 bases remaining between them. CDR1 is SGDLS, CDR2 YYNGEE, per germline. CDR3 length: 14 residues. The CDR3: CASSVDWGSYEQYF. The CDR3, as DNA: TGTGCCAGCAGCGTAGACTGGGGGTCCTACGAGCAGTACTTC.

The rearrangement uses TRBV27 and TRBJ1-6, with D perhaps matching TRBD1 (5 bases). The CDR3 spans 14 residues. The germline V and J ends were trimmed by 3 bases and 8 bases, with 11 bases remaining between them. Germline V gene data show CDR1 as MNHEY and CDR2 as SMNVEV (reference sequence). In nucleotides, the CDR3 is TGTGCCAGCAGTTTGGTAGGGGCGGATTCACCCCTCCACTTT. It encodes CASSLVGADSPLHF.

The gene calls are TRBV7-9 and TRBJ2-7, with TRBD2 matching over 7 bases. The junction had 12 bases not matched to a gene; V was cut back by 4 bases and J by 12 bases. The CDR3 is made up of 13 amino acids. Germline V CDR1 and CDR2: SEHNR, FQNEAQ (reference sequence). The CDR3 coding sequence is TGTGCCAGCAGCTACCTTGCCGCGGGAGACCTGTACTTC. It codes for CASSYLAAGDLYF.

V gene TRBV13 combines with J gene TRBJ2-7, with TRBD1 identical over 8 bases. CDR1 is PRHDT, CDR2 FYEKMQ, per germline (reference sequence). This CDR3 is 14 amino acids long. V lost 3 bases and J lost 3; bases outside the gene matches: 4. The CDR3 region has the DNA TGTGCCAGCAGCTTTCCAGGGGGCAGCTACGAGCAGTACTTC. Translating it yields CASSFPGGSYEQYF.

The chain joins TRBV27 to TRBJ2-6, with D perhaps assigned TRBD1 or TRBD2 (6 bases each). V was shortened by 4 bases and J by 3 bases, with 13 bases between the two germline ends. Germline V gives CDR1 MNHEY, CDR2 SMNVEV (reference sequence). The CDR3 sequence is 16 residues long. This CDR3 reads CASSSPGAGGANVLTF. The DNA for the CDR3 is TGTGCCAGCAGTTCGCCGGGGGCGGGTGGGGCCAACGTCCTGACTTTC.

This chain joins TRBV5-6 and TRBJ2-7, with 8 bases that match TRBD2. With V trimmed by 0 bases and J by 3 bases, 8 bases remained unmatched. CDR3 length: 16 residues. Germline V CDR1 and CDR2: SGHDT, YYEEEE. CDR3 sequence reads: CASSLAPSGLYYEQYF. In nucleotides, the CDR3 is TGTGCCAGCAGCTTGGCCCCTAGCGGGTTATACTACGAGCAGTACTTC.

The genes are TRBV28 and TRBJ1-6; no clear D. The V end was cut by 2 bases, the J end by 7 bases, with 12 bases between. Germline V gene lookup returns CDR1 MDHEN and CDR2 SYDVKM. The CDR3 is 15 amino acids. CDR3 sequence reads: CASSLTADWNSPLHF. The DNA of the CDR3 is TGTGCCAGCAGTTTAACGGCAGACTGGAATTCACCCCTCCACTTT.

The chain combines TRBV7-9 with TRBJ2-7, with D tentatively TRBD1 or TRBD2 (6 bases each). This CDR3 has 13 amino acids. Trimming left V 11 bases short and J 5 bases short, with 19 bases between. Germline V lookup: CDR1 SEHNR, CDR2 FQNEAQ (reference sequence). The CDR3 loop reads CASGGGLSDEQYF. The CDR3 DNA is TGTGCCTCGGGTGGGGGGCTCAGCGACGAGCAGTACTTC.

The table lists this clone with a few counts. CDR3 sequence: CASSLSPQGYGYTF. CDR3 sequence (DNA): TGTGCCAGCAGTTTATCCCCACAGGGCTATGGCTACACCTTC. V gene TRBV27 combines with J gene TRBJ1-2, with a possible D match to TRBD1 (6 bases). With 0 bases removed from V and 4 bases from J, the gap between germline ends came to 9 bases. Germline assignment: CDR1 MNHEY and CDR2 SMNVEV (reference sequence). The length of the CDR3 is 14 residues.